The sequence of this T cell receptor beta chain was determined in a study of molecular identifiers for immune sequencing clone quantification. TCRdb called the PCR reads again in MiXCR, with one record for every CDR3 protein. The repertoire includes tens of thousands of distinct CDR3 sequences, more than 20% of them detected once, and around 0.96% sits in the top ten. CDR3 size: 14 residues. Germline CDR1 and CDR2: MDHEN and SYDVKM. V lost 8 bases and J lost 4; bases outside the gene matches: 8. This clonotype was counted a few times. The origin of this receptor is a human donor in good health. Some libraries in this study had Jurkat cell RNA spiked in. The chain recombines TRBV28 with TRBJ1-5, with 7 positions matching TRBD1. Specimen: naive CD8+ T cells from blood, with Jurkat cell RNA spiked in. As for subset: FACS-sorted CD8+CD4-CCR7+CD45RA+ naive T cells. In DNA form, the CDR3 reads TGTGCCAGCCTACAGGACAGGCCAAATCAGCCCCAGCATTTT. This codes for CASLQDRPNQPQHF.